A single sample gave rise to the 10 T cell receptor beta chains below, sequenced in a study of T cells in tumors after PD-1 blockade. Here immunoSEQ multiplex PCR was the method, and the copy in TCRdb shows in-frame clones only, minus some. The sample lists approximately 46,000 clones, approximately 75% occurring once. The sample here was PBMCs, taken before anti-PD-1 treatment. Receptors originate from a human donor with basal cell carcinoma.

This chain links TRBV5-1 with TRBJ2-1; possible D gene TRBD2, 6 bases. CDR3 length: 16 residues. The germline gives CDR1 SGHRS, CDR2 YFSETQ. The V and J ends lost 3 bases and 8 bases respectively, with 21 bases between them. The CDR3 sequence is CASSSERLVPPYEQFF. DNA for the CDR3: TGCGCCAGCAGCTCGGAACGACTAGTCCCTCCCTATGAGCAGTTCTTC.

V usage is TRBV6-5 and J usage is TRBJ1-6, with D possibly being TRBD1 (5 bases). Between the trimmed V and J ends, which lost 0 bases and 8 bases, there was a span of 5 bases. The CDR3 consists of 13 residues. Germline V gives CDR1 MNHEY, CDR2 SVGAGI. This chain's CDR3 is CASSYSGDSPLHF. The CDR3 nucleotides are TGTGCCAGCAGTTACTCAGGGGATTCACCCCTCCACTTT.

This chain joins TRBV28 and TRBJ2-5; 10 bases line up with TRBD1. Trimming took 7 bases from V and 5 from J; bases not matched to a gene: 10. The germline V gene has CDR1 MDHEN and CDR2 SYDVKM. The CDR3 has 15 amino acids. The CDR3 coding sequence is TGTGCCAGCAAGGTCGGGACAGGGGTAGTGGAGACCCAGTACTTC. This translates into CASKVGTGVVETQYF.

This chain connects TRBV29-1 to TRBJ2-1; weak D call: TRBD1 (6 bases). The CDR3 is made up of 16 amino acids. Trimming cost V 6 bases and J 3 bases, with 21 bases left between them. The germline CDR1 and CDR2 sequences are SQVTM and ANQGSEA. The CDR3 loop reads CSVGNPTGKIYNEQFF. CDR3 nucleotides: TGCAGCGTCGGAAACCCAACAGGGAAGATCTACAATGAGCAGTTCTTC.

The sample holds a few counts of this clone. The chain links TRBV19 to TRBJ1-5; perhaps TRBD1 as D (6 bases). Germline values: CDR1 LNHDA, CDR2 SQIVND (reference sequence). The V end was cut by 7 bases, the J end by 0 bases, with 13 bases between. The CDR3 runs 15 residues. CDR3 nucleotides: TGTGCCAGTACTGGGACAATTTATAGCAATCAGCCCCAGCATTTT. Translation: CASTGTIYSNQPQHF. Using reference TRBV19 and TRBJ1-5 for the parts outside the CDR3, the full variable domain is DGGITQSPKYLFRKEGQNVTLSCEQNLNHDAMYWYRQDPGQGLRLIYYSQIVNDFQKGDIAEGYSVSREKKESFPLTVTSAQKNPTAFYLCASTGTIYSNQPQHFGDGTRLSIL.

The CDR3 sequence: CASSFSRGGDTQYF. CDR3 nucleotide sequence: TGTGCCAGCAGTTTCTCCAGGGGAGGGGATACGCAGTATTTT. The rearrangement joins TRBV28 to TRBJ2-3, with D perhaps matching TRBD2 (7 bases). Germline V gene sequence: CDR1 MDHEN, CDR2 SYDVKM. The CDR3 totals 14 residues. The germline V and J ends were trimmed by 3 bases and 6 bases, with 13 bases remaining between them.

The chain links TRBV12-3 or TRBV12-4 to TRBJ1-1, with no clear D. The CDR3 is made up of 13 amino acids. Trimming cost V 6 bases and J 1 base, with 9 bases left between them. The CDR3 spells CASSLLRNTEAFF. Here the CDR3 DNA reads TGTGCCAGCAGCTTACTCCGGAACACTGAAGCTTTCTTT.

This clone was picked up a small number of times. The rearrangement joins TRBV7-2 to TRBJ2-5, with TRBD2 matching 13 bases. CDR1 is SGHTA, CDR2 FQGNSA, per germline. Losses at the gene ends were 5 bases for V and 4 bases for J; bases not matched to a gene: 4. This CDR3 has 15 amino acids. The CDR3 DNA follows: TGTGCCAGCAGCAAGGGACTAGCGGGACGAGAGACCCAGTACTTC. Encoded protein: CASSKGLAGRETQYF.

This chain joins TRBV5-4 and TRBJ2-1; no firm D call. The CDR3 is 14 amino acids. V gave up 4 bases and J gave up 0 bases, with 8 bases separating them. Germline V gene data show CDR1 as SGHNT and CDR2 as YYREEE (reference sequence). The CDR3 region is CASSGRSSYNEQFF. The CDR3, as DNA: TGTGCCAGCAGCGGCAGGAGCTCCTACAATGAGCAGTTCTTC.

The chain joins TRBV3-1 (or the pseudogene TRBV3-2) to TRBJ2-1; D is unresolved. The CDR3 runs 14 residues. The germline V gene encodes CDR1 LGHDT and CDR2 YNNKEL (reference sequence). The germline V and J ends were trimmed by 1 base and 6 bases, with 10 bases remaining between them. CDR3 coding DNA: TGTGCCAGCAGCCAAGGGGCCTTCGTCAATGAGCAGTTCTTC. Amino acid sequence: CASSQGAFVNEQFF.